Below are 9 T cell receptor beta chains sequenced from a single sample in a study of identical twins. TCRdb ran MiXCR on the 5' RACE reads and lists one entry per CDR3 protein. The sample records about 160,000 distinct CDR3 sequences, roughly 3.5% being singletons. Sequencing was carried out using memory T cells sorted from blood. The receptor source for this set is a man aged 18 to 35 in good health.

This clonotype was seen a few times. This rearrangement joins TRBV2 to TRBJ2-1; a weak D match, TRBD1 (5 bases). CDR3 length: 12 residues. Per germline, CDR1 SNHLY and CDR2 FYNNEI. The germline V and J ends were trimmed by 6 bases and 7 bases, with 10 bases remaining between them. The CDR3 bases are TGTGCCAGCAGAGGGGCCTGGAATGAGCAGTTCTTC. It encodes CASRGAWNEQFF.

This clonotype was seen at least ten times. CDR3 region: CASSYFLGGETQYF. DNA of the CDR3: TGTGCCAGCAGTTACTTTCTGGGGGGAGAGACCCAGTACTTC. The V gene is TRBV6-5, the J gene TRBJ2-5; perhaps TRBD2 as D (6 bases). CDR3 length: 14 residues. The germline CDR1 and CDR2 sequences are MNHEY and SVGAGI. Between the trimmed V and J ends, which lost 1 base and 4 bases, there was a span of 10 bases.

This clonotype occurred many times. CDR3 nucleotide sequence: TGCGCCAGCAGCCAATCCGGGGGCGAGCAGTACTTC. Its protein product is CASSQSGGEQYF. The chain is built from TRBV4-3 and TRBJ2-7, with D possibly being TRBD2 (6 bases). V lost 2 bases and J 6 bases, leaving 8 bases between the germline ends. Germline CDR1 and CDR2: LGHNA and YSLEER. The CDR3 sequence is 12 residues long.

This clonotype was observed at least ten times. This chain connects TRBV12-3 or TRBV12-4 to TRBJ2-1, with D perhaps TRBD2 (5 bases). Trimming stripped 6 bases from V and 0 bases from J, with 12 bases between. The CDR3 runs 15 residues. CDR3 DNA: TGTGCCAGCAGCCGGAGTGGGAGCTCCTACAATGAGCAGTTCTTC. Encoded protein: CASSRSGSSYNEQFF.

This clonotype was seen at least ten times. The V call is TRBV7-9, the J call TRBJ2-5; 9 nucleotides match TRBD2. V shed 1 base and J 5 bases; nucleotides not matched to a gene: 5. The CDR3 runs 15 residues. CDR1 SEHNR and CDR2 FQNEAQ come from the germline V gene (reference sequence). The CDR3 DNA is TGTGCCAGCAGCTTAGTAGTAGCGGGAGTCGAGACCCAGTACTTC. Translation gives CASSLVVAGVETQYF.

This clonotype was detected many times. The chain has TRBV6-2 or TRBV6-3 and TRBJ2-2, with D hard to call. The CDR3 is 12 residues long. From germline, CDR1 is MNHEY and CDR2 SVGEGT. V gave up 2 bases and J gave up 6 bases, with 4 bases separating them. The CDR3 loop reads CASSYGAGELFF. CDR3 nucleotides: TGTGCCAGCAGTTACGGTGCCGGGGAGCTGTTTTTT.

This clonotype was detected ten times or more. The chain uses TRBV15 and TRBJ1-2; D gene ambiguous. Trimming removed 0 bases at V and 7 bases at J, with 12 bases between. The CDR3 is 14 residues long. CDR1 LNHNV and CDR2 YYDKDF come from the germline V gene (reference sequence). The CDR3 region has the DNA TGTGCCACCAGCAGAGACTCCCCTGCAGGTGGCTACACCTTC. Encoded protein: CATSRDSPAGGYTF.

The V and J genes are TRBV3-1 and TRBJ2-2; possibly TRBD2 for D (6 bases). The CDR3 has 14 amino acids. With 5 bases removed from V and 4 bases from J, the gap between germline ends came to 11 bases. Per germline, CDR1 LGHDT and CDR2 YNNKEL (reference sequence). CDR3 sequence reads: CASSGLTITGELFF. CDR3 in DNA: TGTGCCAGCAGCGGACTAACAATCACCGGGGAGCTGTTTTTT.

This clonotype was seen at least ten times. The chain has TRBV11-2 and TRBJ1-3; the D gene is possibly TRBD1 (6 bases). CDR3 length: 17 amino acids. With 2 bases removed from V and 0 bases from J, the gap between germline ends came to 14 bases. Germline-derived CDR1 and CDR2 are SGHAT and FQNNGV. CDR3 nucleotides: TGTGCCAGCAGCTTATCTCGGGGGCAGTACTCTGGAAACACCATATATTTT. Its translation: CASSLSRGQYSGNTIYF.